The T cell receptor beta chain described here comes from a study of cytomegalovirus exposure and HLA in healthy donors (dated 2017 in TCRdb). With regard to the full study: An earlier analysis of 587 of the donors reported roughly 300 Gb of sequence data and more than 90 million unique TCR beta sequences from 190 million or so T cells. Donor age, sex, ethnicity and CMV serostatus were compiled together with the repertoire data. The study profiled the T cell repertoires of approximately 700 subjects by immunosequencing and related them to cytomegalovirus serostatus. To study patterns of TCR occurrence, a later analysis re-analyzed previously published TCR beta repertoires from 550 to 800 donors and added high-resolution HLA genotyping. Approximately 300 gigabases of sequencing data and approximately 84 million unique TCR sequences were included in an early release covering several hundred HLA-typed donors. Across 398 genotyped donors of the cohort, an average of approximately 240,000 unique TCR beta nucleotide sequences per donor were sequenced, and about a sixth of those sequences were non-productive. An earlier analysis of 587 of the donors used high-throughput TCR beta sequencing to judge whether each TCR beta V gene segment behaved as functional or pseudogenic. A later genetic analysis took genome-wide SNP genotypes for about 55% of the 666 donors and used that subset as a discovery cohort. Rather than drawing on any new phenotypic data, the later analysis identified candidate immune exposures from TCR beta sequences and the way those sequences occurred across donors. The study aimed to test whether signatures of past pathogen exposure could be identified by cataloging public T cell receptors. The study combined high-throughput TCR immunosequencing, statistical association of individual TCRs with disease status, and machine learning to predict cytomegalovirus infection status. Of the roughly 400 genotyped donors, more than 75% were placed in the genetic ancestry cluster associated with self-reported Caucasian donors. A separate validation cohort of roughly 130 different subjects was used in addition to the roughly 670-subject first cohort. Class I and class II HLA loci were covered by the typing at four-digit resolution. The number of donors typed differed by locus, with about 629-630 for A, B, C, DRB1 and DQB1, 522 for DQA1, approximately 570 for DPA1, and some 440 for DPB1. All discovery cohort repertoires had been generated using a single sequencing platform. Several DR-DQ haplotypes were handled as single units for association and clustering because linkage in the cohort was strong.

Overall results and qualifications from the work: The only immune exposure information available for the cohort was CMV serostatus. The study gave a list of about 150 TCR beta chains associated with cytomegalovirus. The cohort was sequenced for TCR beta chains only, and without alpha or paired-chain data the features that could be detected were limited. In vitro tests confirmed that a few of the cytomegalovirus-associated TCR beta chains recognize cytomegalovirus antigens. Broadly in line with IMGT annotations, most TCR beta V segments showed up in productive rearrangements about 87% or about 30% of the time in an earlier analysis of about 500 of the donors. According to the authors, the approach could potentially be generalized to other disease states and immunological phenotypes. At a false discovery rate of 0.05, a later analysis linked some 18,000 TCR beta sequences to specific HLA alleles. In a later analysis, HLA-associated TCR beta chains showed more clonal expansion and lower generation probabilities than non-associated chains that were equally common. Across donors, most TCR sequences were observed very rarely, whereas some public TCRs were present in many individuals. The classifier was reported to diagnose cytomegalovirus status with high specificity and sensitivity in both the original cohort and the validation cohort. In a later analysis, several top co-occurrence clusters were reported to appear linked to parvovirus B19, influenza, CMV and Epstein-Barr virus. An association between a missense DCLRE1C variant and V-gene and J-gene trimming of TCR beta chains was found in a later genetic analysis and replicated in an independent cohort. Most CMV-associated TCR beta chains appeared to be HLA-restricted in a later analysis, and the HLA associations seemed to be driven largely by CMV exposure. When HLA alleles, especially DR and DQ, strongly co-occurred, attributing TCR associations to individual alleles was difficult. A further reported finding was that TCR beta sequences accurately predicted the HLA-A and HLA-B alleles for most subjects in the first cohort. A later genetic analysis reported fewer N-insertions in productive TCRs among donors in an Asian-associated ancestry cluster than the 666-donor mean. Because counts were too low, more than 15 rarely observed V segments, including chromosome 9 orphons, were left out of the earlier analysis of about 500 of the donors. HLA typing was unavailable for some donors at each locus, so association tests used only the typed subset. In a later analysis, TCR association rates were found to vary across HLA loci, with the most associated TCRs seen for DRB1 alleles and the fewest for HLA-C alleles. Linkage disequilibrium might explain the correlated functional status among segregating V segments, but an unknown experimental factor could not be excluded. A cluster of highly shared sequence variants was judged likely to represent a technical artifact of the sequencing pipeline. The presence/absence analyses assumed that sequencing depth was roughly uniform across donors, and that assumption may not be true.

The library was prepared using the immunoSEQ multiplex PCR assay. For the multiplex PCR, a mixture combining 60 forward primers for TCR Vbeta segments and 13 reverse primers for TCR Jbeta segments was used. A multiplex PCR assay on genomic DNA amplified the CDR3 region of rearranged TCR beta genes. The amplified TCR beta libraries were sequenced on the Illumina HiSeq System as 87-base-pair reads. As for the authors' bioinformatics: A later analysis counted about 80 million unique TCR beta chains across the 666 repertoires, and some 12 million of these chains were shared by at least two donors. A nearest-neighbor algorithm error-corrected the raw reads and collapsed the reads into unique sequences, merging closely related sequences to remove PCR and sequencing errors. Alignment of CDR3 sequences to IMGT reference sequences was used to assign V, D and J gene segments. For a sequence to be retained, a match of at least six nucleotides was required to both a V gene segment and a J gene segment. A rearrangement counted as productive if the CDR3 had no stop codons and remained in frame with V and J, and every other rearrangement counted as non-productive. Following IMGT convention, CDR3 was defined as the stretch from the second conserved V-encoded cysteine up to the conserved J-encoded phenylalanine. The earlier analysis of some 540 of the donors excluded any sequence lacking an unambiguous match to a single V gene segment. An earlier analysis of 587 of the donors classified V segments as functional when productive rearrangements were above 56.7% and as segregating when the standard deviation between donors was above 5%. A statistical classification framework was developed to diagnose cytomegalovirus status using the catalog of TCR beta chain sequences. In a later analysis, V and J genes were assigned by comparing TCR nucleotide sequences against IMGT/GENE-DB human TR gene sequences. The TCRdist pipeline was used in a later analysis to assign CDR3 sequences and most-parsimonious VDJ recombination scenarios. In a later analysis, each TCR beta chain was defined by its CDR3 amino acid sequence together with its V-gene family, and reads without a unique V-gene family were excluded. A later analysis removed 550 to 650 highly shared, low-generation-probability nucleotide sequences to deal with suspected cross-contamination and a sequencing artifact. In a later analysis, a clonal expansion index was calculated for each public chain from normalized within-repertoire ranks of inferred template counts. In a later analysis, generation probabilities were computed using a VDJ recombination model fitted to out-of-frame rearrangements, and the results were checked against IGoR. Hypergeometric tests were used in a later analysis to score TCR-TCR, TCR-HLA and TCR-CMV co-occurrence, with a repertoire-size bias correction applied to the TCR pairs. False discovery rates were estimated in a later analysis by permuting HLA or CMV assignments 20 times. A later analysis grouped co-occurring TCRs with DBSCAN, adding TCRdist sequence similarity when clustering within HLA-allele-positive subsets. For co-occurrence clustering, repertoires with fewer than 30,000 or more than 120,000 public chains were excluded, along with four or five repertoires with anomalous nucleotide sharing. TCRdb re-hosts the immuneACCESS table, in-frame sequences only. Its copies lack some clones; in the studies checked, an unresolved V gene accounts for under half of them, and the cause for the rest is not known. V and J calls and clone size follow that table, whereas D and trimming were derived from the DNA. A total of 120,000 or so clones appear in this sample, 15% to 19% of them only once. The top ten hold under 2.5% of the sample.

In total, just over 650 healthy bone marrow donors made up the cohort. Cohort members were all nominally healthy when sampled, although unrecorded immune exposures were likely present. The donor was CMV seronegative and was included in the group of 352 seronegative cohort members. Every donor gave a peripheral blood sample, and the peripheral blood mononuclear cells from that sample were used for TCR beta sequencing. Genomic DNA was extracted from the blood cell samples with the Qiagen DNeasy Blood Extraction Kit. Relative to its sample, this clone is medium-sized (0.01 to 0.1%). This clone's antigen is unknown. Base qualities are not provided; no much larger clone lies one nucleotide away. The sequenced sample was PBMCs. The TCR comes from a young woman in good health and CMV-seronegative.

The nucleotides read TGCGCCAGCAGCCAAGTTTCTGGGCTGTCTAATGAAAAACTGTTTTTT. Protein translation: CASSQVSGLSNEKLFF. The chain was built from TRBV4-1 and TRBJ1-4; the D gene assignment is ambiguous. The CDR3, from cysteine to phenylalanine, totals 16 residues. CDR3 DNA is the only sequence kept; it has 48 bases, read in frame from the first base. CDR1 MGHRA and CDR2 YSYEKL were looked up in the germline V gene. Deletion took 1 base off V and 3 bases off J, with a span of 12 bases between the germline ends.